This T cell receptor (beta chain) derives from a study of CD8+CD57+ T cells in acquired aplastic anemia. This CDR3 comprises 15 residues. CDR1 LNHDA and CDR2 SQIVND come from the germline V gene (reference sequence). V was pared by 3 bases and J by 0 bases, with 8 bases between. It was patients with CD8+CD57+ cell expansion by flow cytometry who were chosen for sequencing. This clonotype has at least ten counts. Its matching antigen is unknown. Broader study findings: For CD8+ Simpson's diversity, patients and controls showed no significant difference.

Profiling that covered TCR beta VDJ and CDR3 relied on genomic DNA as its template. One entry per CDR3 protein, called by TCRdb with MiXCR from the reads. The sample shows around 190,000 distinct CDR3 sequences, 45% to 60% of them seen only once. V and J are TRBV19 and TRBJ1-4; D may be TRBD1 (5 bases). The sample was sorted CD4+, CD8+, or CD8+CD57+ T cells (not recorded which) from PBMCs. The sequence was collected from a human donor with aplastic anemia. The DNA of the CDR3 is TGTGCCAGTAGTATCCCACAGGCAACTAATGAAAAACTGTTTTTT. Amino acids: CASSIPQATNEKLFF. The complete variable domain, with remaining parts taken from reference TRBV19 and TRBJ1-4, reads DGGITQSPKYLFRKEGQNVTLSCEQNLNHDAMYWYRQDPGQGLRLIYYSQIVNDFQKGDIAEGYSVSREKKESFPLTVTSAQKNPTAFYLCASSIPQATNEKLFFGSGTQLSVL.